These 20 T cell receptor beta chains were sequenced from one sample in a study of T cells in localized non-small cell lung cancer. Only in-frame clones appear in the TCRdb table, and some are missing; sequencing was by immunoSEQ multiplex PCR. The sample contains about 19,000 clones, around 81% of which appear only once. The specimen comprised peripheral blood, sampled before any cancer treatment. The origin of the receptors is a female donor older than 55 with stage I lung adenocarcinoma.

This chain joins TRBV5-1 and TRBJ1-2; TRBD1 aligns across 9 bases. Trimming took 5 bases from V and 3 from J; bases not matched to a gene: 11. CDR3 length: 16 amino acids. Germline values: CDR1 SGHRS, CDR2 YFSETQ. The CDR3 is CASSFSGTGSDYGYTF. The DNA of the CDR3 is TGCGCCAGCAGTTTCTCCGGGACAGGGTCTGACTATGGCTACACCTTC.

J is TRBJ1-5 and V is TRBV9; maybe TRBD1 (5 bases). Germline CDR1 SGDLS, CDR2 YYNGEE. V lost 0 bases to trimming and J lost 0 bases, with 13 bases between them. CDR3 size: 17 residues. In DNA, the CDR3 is TGTGCCAGCAGCGTAGGAGATCACGGGGGTAGCAATCAGCCCCAGCATTTT. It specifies CASSVGDHGGSNQPQHF. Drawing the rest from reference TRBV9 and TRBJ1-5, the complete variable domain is DSGVTQTPKHLITATGQRVTLRCSPRSGDLSVYWYQQSLDQGLQFLIQYYNGEERAKGNILERFSAQQFPDLHSELNLSSLELGDSALYFCASSVGDHGGSNQPQHFGDGTRLSIL.

CDR3 DNA sequence: TGTGCCATCAGTCAACTGACAGGGATGGATGAGCAGTTCTTC. This translates into CAISQLTGMDEQFF. This chain joins TRBV10-3 and TRBJ2-1; 7 nucleotides line up with TRBD1. V was pared by 5 bases and J by 8 bases, with 9 bases of the junction left unmatched. This CDR3 has 14 residues. Germline loops: CDR1 ENHRY, CDR2 SYGVKD.

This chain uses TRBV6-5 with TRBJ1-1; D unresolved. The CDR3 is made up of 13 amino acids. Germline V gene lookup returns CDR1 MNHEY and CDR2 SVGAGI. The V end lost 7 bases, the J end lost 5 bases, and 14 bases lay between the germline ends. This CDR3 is CASKSLGSTEAFF. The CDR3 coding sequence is TGTGCCAGCAAGTCCTTGGGGAGTACTGAAGCTTTCTTT.

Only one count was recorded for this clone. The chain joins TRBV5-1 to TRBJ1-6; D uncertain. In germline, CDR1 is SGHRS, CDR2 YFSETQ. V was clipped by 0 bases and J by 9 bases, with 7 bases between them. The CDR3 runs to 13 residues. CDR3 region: CASSLGEASPLHF. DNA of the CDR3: TGCGCCAGCAGCTTGGGGGAGGCTTCACCCCTCCACTTT.

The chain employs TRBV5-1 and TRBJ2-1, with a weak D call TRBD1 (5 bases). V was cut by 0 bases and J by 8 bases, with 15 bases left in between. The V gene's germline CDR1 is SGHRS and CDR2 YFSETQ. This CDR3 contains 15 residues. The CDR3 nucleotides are TGCGCCAGCAGCTTGGTTAATTCAGGGTGGGATGAGCAGTTCTTC. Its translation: CASSLVNSGWDEQFF.

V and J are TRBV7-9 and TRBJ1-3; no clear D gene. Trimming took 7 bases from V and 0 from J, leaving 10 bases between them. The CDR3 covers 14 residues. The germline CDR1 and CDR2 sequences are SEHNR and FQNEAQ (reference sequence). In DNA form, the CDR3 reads TGTGCCAGCATCGACGGCAGCTCTGGAAACACCATATATTTT. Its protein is CASIDGSSGNTIYF.

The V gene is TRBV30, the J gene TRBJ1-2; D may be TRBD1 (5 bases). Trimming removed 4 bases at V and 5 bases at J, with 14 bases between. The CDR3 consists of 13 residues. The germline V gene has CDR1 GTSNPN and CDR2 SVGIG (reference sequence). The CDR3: CAWTSRQTYGYTF. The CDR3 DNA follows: TGTGCCTGGACGTCCCGACAGACGTATGGCTACACCTTC. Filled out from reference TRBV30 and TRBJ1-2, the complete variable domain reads SQTIHQWPATLVQPVGSPLSLECTVEGTSNPNLYWYRQAAGRGLQLLFYSVGIGQISSEVPQNLSASRPQDRQFILSSKKLLLSDSGFYLCAWTSRQTYGYTFGSGTRLTVV.

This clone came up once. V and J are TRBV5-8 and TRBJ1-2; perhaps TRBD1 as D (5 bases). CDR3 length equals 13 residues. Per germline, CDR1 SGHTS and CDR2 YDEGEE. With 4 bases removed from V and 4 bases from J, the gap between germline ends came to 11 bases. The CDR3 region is CASSPQGRYGYTF. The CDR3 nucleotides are TGTGCCAGCAGCCCCCAGGGACGCTATGGCTACACCTTC.

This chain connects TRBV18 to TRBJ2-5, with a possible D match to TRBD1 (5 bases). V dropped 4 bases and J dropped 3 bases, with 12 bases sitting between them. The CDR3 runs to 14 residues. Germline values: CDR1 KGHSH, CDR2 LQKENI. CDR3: CASSRRQLEETQYF. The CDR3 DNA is TGTGCCAGCTCACGACGACAGTTGGAAGAGACCCAGTACTTC.

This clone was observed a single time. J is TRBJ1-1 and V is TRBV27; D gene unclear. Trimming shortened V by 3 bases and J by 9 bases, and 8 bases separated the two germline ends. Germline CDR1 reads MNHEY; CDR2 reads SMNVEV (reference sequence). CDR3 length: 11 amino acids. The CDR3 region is CASSFGGKAFF. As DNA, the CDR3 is TGTGCCAGCAGTTTCGGTGGGAAAGCTTTCTTT.

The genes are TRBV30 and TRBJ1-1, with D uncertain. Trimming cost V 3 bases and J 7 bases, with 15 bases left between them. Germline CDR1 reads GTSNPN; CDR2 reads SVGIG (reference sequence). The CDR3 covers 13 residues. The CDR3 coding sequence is TGTGCCTGGAGCGGAGTGCCTATTGTTGAAGCTTTCTTT. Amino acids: CAWSGVPIVEAFF.

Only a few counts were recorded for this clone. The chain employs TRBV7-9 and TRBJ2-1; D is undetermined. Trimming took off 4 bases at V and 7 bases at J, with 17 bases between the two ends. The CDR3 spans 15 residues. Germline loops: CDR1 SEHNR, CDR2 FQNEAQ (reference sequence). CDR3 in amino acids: CASSSKRRVGNEQFF. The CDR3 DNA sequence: TGTGCCAGCAGCTCAAAGCGCCGGGTGGGGAATGAGCAGTTCTTC. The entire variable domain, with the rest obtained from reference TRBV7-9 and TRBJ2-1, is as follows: DTGVSQNPRHKITKRGQNVTFRCDPISEHNRLYWYRQTLGQGPEFLTYFQNEAQLEKSRLLSDRFSAERPKGSFSTLEIQRTEQGDSAMYLCASSSKRRVGNEQFFGPGTRLTVL.

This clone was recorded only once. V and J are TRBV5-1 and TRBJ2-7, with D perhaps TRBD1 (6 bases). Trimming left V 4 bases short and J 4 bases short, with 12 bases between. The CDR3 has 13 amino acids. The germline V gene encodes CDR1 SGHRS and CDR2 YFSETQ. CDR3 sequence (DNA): TGCGCCAGCAGCACGGGACAAGTGTACGAGCAGTACTTC. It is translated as CASSTGQVYEQYF. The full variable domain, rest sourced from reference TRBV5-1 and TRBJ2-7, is KAGVTQTPRYLIKTRGQQVTLSCSPISGHRSVSWYQQTPGQGLQFLFEYFSETQRNKGNFPGRFSGRQFSNSRSEMNVSTLELGDSALYLCASSTGQVYEQYFGPGTRLTVT.

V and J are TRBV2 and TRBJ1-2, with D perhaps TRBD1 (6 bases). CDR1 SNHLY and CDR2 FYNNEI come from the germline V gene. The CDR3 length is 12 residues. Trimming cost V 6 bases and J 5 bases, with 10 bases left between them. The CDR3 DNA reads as TGTGCCAGCAGCCATACAGGGTATGGCTACACCTTC. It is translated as CASSHTGYGYTF.

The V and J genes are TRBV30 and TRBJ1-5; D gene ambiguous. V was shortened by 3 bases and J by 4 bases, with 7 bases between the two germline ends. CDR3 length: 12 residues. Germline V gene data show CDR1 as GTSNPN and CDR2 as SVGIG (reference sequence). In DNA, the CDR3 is TGTGCCTGGAGCGGCTCTAATCAGCCCCAGCATTTT. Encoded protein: CAWSGSNQPQHF.

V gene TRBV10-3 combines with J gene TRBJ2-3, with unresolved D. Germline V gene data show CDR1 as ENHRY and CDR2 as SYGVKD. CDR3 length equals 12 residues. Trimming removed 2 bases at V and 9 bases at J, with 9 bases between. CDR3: CAISEGVPTQYF. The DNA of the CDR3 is TGTGCCATCAGTGAGGGGGTACCCACGCAGTATTTT.

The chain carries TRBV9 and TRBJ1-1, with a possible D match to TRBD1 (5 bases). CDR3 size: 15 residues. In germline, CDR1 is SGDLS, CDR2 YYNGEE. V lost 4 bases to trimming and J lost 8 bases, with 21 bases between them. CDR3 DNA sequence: TGTGCCAGCAGCCTCCGTGGGGGGGACCGAGGGGAAGCTTTCTTT. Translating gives CASSLRGGDRGEAFF.

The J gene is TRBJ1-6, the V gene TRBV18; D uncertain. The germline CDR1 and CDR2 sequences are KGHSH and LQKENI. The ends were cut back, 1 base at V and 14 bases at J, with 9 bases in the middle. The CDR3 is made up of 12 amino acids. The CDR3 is CASSPRVDSLHF. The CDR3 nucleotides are TGTGCCAGCTCACCACGCGTTGATTCCCTCCACTTT.

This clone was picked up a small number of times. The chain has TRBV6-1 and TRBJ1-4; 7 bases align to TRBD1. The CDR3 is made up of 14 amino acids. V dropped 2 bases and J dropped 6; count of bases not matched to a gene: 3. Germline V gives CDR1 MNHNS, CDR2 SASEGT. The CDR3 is CASSERGRDEKLFF. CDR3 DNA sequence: TGTGCCAGCAGTGAAAGGGGGCGGGATGAAAAACTGTTTTTT.